These 32 T cell receptor beta chains share one sample of origin, sequenced in a study of shared clonotypes between healthy human individuals. Produced via immunoSEQ multiplex PCR; TCRdb's table is partial and in-frame only. The sample includes a few million clones, more than 80% of them seen just once. Specimen: naive CD4+ T cells sorted from blood. Subset here: CD45RA+ positively selected. These receptors all come from a man between 18 and 35 years old in good health.

A few counts support this clone. The chain recombines TRBV10-2 with TRBJ2-7, with D hard to call. With 6 bases removed from V and 0 bases from J, the gap between germline ends came to 12 bases. Germline CDR1 and CDR2: WSHSY and SAAADI. This CDR3 contains 14 residues. This CDR3 reads CASRGSASSYEQYF. The CDR3 DNA follows: TGCGCCAGCAGGGGCAGCGCCAGCTCCTACGAGCAGTACTTC.

The rearrangement joins TRBV11-2 to TRBJ2-7, with a weak D call TRBD2 (5 bases). This CDR3 region has 15 residues. From germline, CDR1 is SGHAT and CDR2 FQNNGV. V lost 7 bases and J 4 bases, leaving 20 bases between the germline ends. The CDR3 bases are TGTGCCAGCACCTCAAGTCGGTCTCGGGGATACGAGCAGTACTTC. Translated, it gives CASTSSRSRGYEQYF.

The rearrangement uses TRBV30 and TRBJ1-4; TRBD1 matches at 8 bases. The V and J ends lost 6 bases and 7 bases, in that order; junction bases with no gene match: 1. Germline V gene sequence: CDR1 GTSNPN, CDR2 SVGIG (reference sequence). This CDR3 has 11 amino acids. The CDR3: CACGTGEKLFF. The CDR3 DNA reads TGTGCCTGTGGGACAGGTGAAAAACTGTTTTTT.

With regard to this clone: This sample also contains other DNA sequences that code for the same CDR3. The chain employs TRBV7-2 and TRBJ2-7; no clear D gene. V was cut by 1 base and J by 0 bases, with 4 bases left in between. Germline-derived CDR1 and CDR2 are SGHTA and FQGNSA. This CDR3 is built from 13 residues. Here the CDR3 reads CASSLVVSYEQYF. CDR3 DNA sequence: TGTGCCAGCAGCTTAGTAGTCTCCTACGAGCAGTACTTC.

This clone is a singleton in its sample. The J gene is TRBJ2-1, the V gene TRBV6-5, with TRBD2 identical over 10 bases. The CDR3 runs 15 residues. Germline loops: CDR1 MNHEY, CDR2 SVGAGI. Trimming at V came to 2 bases and at J to 5 bases, leaving 3 bases not matched to a gene. Written as DNA, the CDR3 is TGTGCCAGCAGTTACGCCGGACTAGCGGACAATGAGCAGTTCTTC. Encoded protein: CASSYAGLADNEQFF.

J is TRBJ2-3 and V is TRBV7-2, with 7 bases aligning to TRBD2. The CDR3 runs 17 residues. The trim removed 6 bases at V and 2 bases at J, leaving 14 bases unmatched. The germline CDR1 and CDR2 sequences are SGHTA and FQGNSA. CDR3 sequence (DNA): TGTGCCAGCAGTCGAGGGGTCTCTAGCGGATACACAGATACGCAGTATTTT. This encodes CASSRGVSSGYTDTQYF.

V usage is TRBV5-1 and J usage is TRBJ2-5, with D maybe TRBD1 (5 bases). V was cut by 0 bases and J by 4 bases, with 16 bases left in between. The germline gives CDR1 SGHRS, CDR2 YFSETQ. This CDR3 spans 16 amino acids. The CDR3 region is CASSLASAGFPETQYF. The CDR3 bases are TGCGCCAGCAGCTTGGCCTCCGCAGGGTTCCCAGAGACCCAGTACTTC.

This clone was seen only once. This chain connects TRBV5-6 to TRBJ1-6, with D unresolved. This CDR3 is 15 amino acids long. Germline V gene data show CDR1 as SGHDT and CDR2 as YYEEEE. Trimming took 3 bases from V and 4 from J, leaving 11 bases between them. The CDR3: CASSSWGIYNSPLHF. The CDR3 nucleotides are TGTGCCAGCAGCTCCTGGGGAATATATAATTCACCCCTCCACTTT.

The chain joins TRBV6-5 to TRBJ2-3; weak D call: TRBD2 (6 bases). This CDR3 region has 12 residues. Germline CDR1 reads MNHEY; CDR2 reads SVGAGI. Between the trimmed V and J ends, which lost 7 bases and 11 bases, there was a span of 16 bases. The CDR3 here is CASTTIGGMQYF. DNA for the CDR3: TGTGCCAGCACCACGATCGGGGGTATGCAGTATTTT.

V gene TRBV6-1 combines with J gene TRBJ2-1; D unresolved. Trimming shortened V by 1 base and J by 2 bases, and 6 bases separated the two germline ends. This CDR3 contains 14 residues. Germline CDR1 is MNHNS and CDR2 is SASEGT. This CDR3 reads CASSEERTYNEQFF. The CDR3 DNA reads as TGTGCCAGCAGTGAAGAGAGGACCTACAATGAGCAGTTCTTC.

This chain joins TRBV6-5 and TRBJ1-2, with TRBD1 matching 8 bases. V lost 7 bases, J lost 3 bases, and 7 bases stayed unmatched. The CDR3 extends over 14 amino acids. Germline lookup yields CDR1 MNHEY and CDR2 SVGAGI. The CDR3 region is CASTKTGAHYGYTF. CDR3 in DNA: TGTGCCAGCACCAAGACAGGGGCGCACTATGGCTACACCTTC.

With regard to this clone: The sample has other DNA sequences that encode this CDR3 too. The J gene is TRBJ2-3, the V gene TRBV7-9, with unresolved D. Germline V gene lookup returns CDR1 SEHNR and CDR2 FQNEAQ (reference sequence). The CDR3 runs 14 residues. Trimming stripped 2 bases from V and 0 bases from J, with 6 bases between. The DNA for the CDR3 is TGTGCCAGCAGCTTATCCGGGAGCACAGATACGCAGTATTTT. Translated, it gives CASSLSGSTDTQYF.

The chain has TRBV4-1 and TRBJ2-3; D gene uncertain. The germline CDR1 and CDR2 sequences are MGHRA and YSYEKL. The CDR3 totals 15 residues. V was trimmed by 1 base and J by 0 bases, leaving 8 bases between them. CDR3 bases: TGCGCCAGCAGCCAAGGGCCATTTAGCACAGATACGCAGTATTTT. As protein: CASSQGPFSTDTQYF.

The chain carries TRBV14 and TRBJ1-5, with a weak D call TRBD1 (6 bases). The CDR3 runs to 16 residues. Germline-derived CDR1 and CDR2 are SGHDN and FVKESK. V was shortened by 1 base and J by 1 base, with 11 bases between the two germline ends. CDR3 in amino acids: CASSQGQGLSNQPQHF. CDR3 DNA sequence: TGTGCCAGCAGCCAAGGCCAGGGGTTGAGCAATCAGCCCCAGCATTTT.

This clone has just one count. J is TRBJ2-5 and V is TRBV9, with 9 bases identical to TRBD1. This CDR3 spans 17 amino acids. With 2 bases clipped from V and 4 bases from J, the junction kept 12 bases outside the gene matches. Germline CDR1 and CDR2: SGDLS and YYNGEE. This CDR3 is CASSVSPGQGVVETQYF. As DNA, the CDR3 is TGTGCCAGCAGCGTTTCTCCGGGACAGGGAGTCGTAGAGACCCAGTACTTC.

The chain carries TRBV30 and TRBJ2-3; 11 positions agree with TRBD1. Germline V gene data show CDR1 as GTSNPN and CDR2 as SVGIG (reference sequence). The CDR3 covers 14 residues. The J segment lost 4 bases and the V segment lost 2 bases, leaving 2 bases of the junction unmatched. DNA of the CDR3: TGTGCCTGGAGTTGGGGACAGGGGGCAGATACGCAGTATTTT. The encoded protein is CAWSWGQGADTQYF.

J is TRBJ1-5 and V is TRBV19; the D gene is possibly TRBD1 (5 bases). This CDR3 region has 14 residues. V gave up 5 bases and J gave up 4 bases, with 12 bases separating them. Germline CDR1 is LNHDA and CDR2 is SQIVND (reference sequence). The CDR3 DNA is TGTGCCAGTAGTGCCCAGGGAGGGAATCAGCCCCAGCATTTT. Its translation is CASSAQGGNQPQHF.

The chain links TRBV11-3 to TRBJ2-3; no firm D call. Germline V gene sequence: CDR1 SGHNT, CDR2 YENEEA. The CDR3 runs to 13 residues. With 2 bases removed from V and 4 bases from J, the gap between germline ends came to 7 bases. The CDR3 is CASSLRFSDTQYF. The DNA for the CDR3 is TGTGCCAGCAGCTTACGGTTCTCAGATACGCAGTATTTT.

The rearrangement links TRBV14 to TRBJ2-5, with D hard to call. From germline, CDR1 is SGHDN and CDR2 FVKESK. The CDR3 has 12 residues. V was pared by 1 base and J by 4 bases, with 4 bases between. The CDR3 is CASSQAIETQYF. The DNA of the CDR3 is TGTGCCAGCAGCCAAGCGATAGAGACCCAGTACTTC.

This chain connects TRBV7-3 to TRBJ2-3, with TRBD1 matching 8 bases. Germline V gene sequence: CDR1 SGHTA, CDR2 FQGTGA. The CDR3 sequence is 15 residues long. With 3 bases clipped from V and 2 bases from J, the junction kept 4 bases outside the gene matches. CDR3 sequence: CASSLGQDPTDTQYF. The CDR3 DNA sequence: TGTGCCAGCAGCTTGGGACAGGACCCCACAGATACGCAGTATTTT. The full variable domain, its missing parts supplied by reference TRBV7-3 and TRBJ2-3, is GAGVSQTPSNKVTEKGKYVELRCDPISGHTALYWYRQSLGQGPEFLIYFQGTGAADDSGLPNDRFFAVRPEGSVSTLKIQRTERGDSAVYLCASSLGQDPTDTQYFGPGTRLTVL.

This chain links TRBV7-8 with TRBJ2-5, with D hard to call. This CDR3 has 13 amino acids. CDR1 and CDR2 (germline): SGHVS, FQNEAQ. With 8 bases removed from V and 3 bases from J, the gap between germline ends came to 13 bases. CDR3 sequence reads: CASGDRRKETQYF. The CDR3 bases are TGTGCCAGCGGAGATAGGCGGAAAGAGACCCAGTACTTC. Drawing the rest from reference TRBV7-8 and TRBJ2-5, the complete variable domain is GAGVSQSPRYKVAKRGQDVALRCDPISGHVSLFWYQQALGQGPEFLTYFQNEAQLDKSGLPSDRFFAERPEGSVSTLKIQRTQQEDSAVYLCASGDRRKETQYFGPGTRLLVL.

The chain uses TRBV18 and TRBJ1-3; D not certain. V was pared by 4 bases and J by 1 base, with 8 bases between. CDR3 length equals 14 residues. CDR1 and CDR2 from the germline V gene are KGHSH and LQKENI. In DNA form, the CDR3 reads TGTGCCAGCTCACGAGAGGGTTCTGGAAACACCATATATTTT. This translates into CASSREGSGNTIYF.

As regards this clone: Other DNA sequences in the same sample also yield this CDR3. The gene calls are TRBV30 and TRBJ2-1; the D gene is possibly TRBD1 (6 bases). The CDR3 loop spans 14 amino acids. Trimming took off 2 bases at V and 3 bases at J, with 11 bases between the two ends. Germline lookup yields CDR1 GTSNPN and CDR2 SVGIG (reference sequence). CDR3 sequence: CAWSRQVSYNEQFF. CDR3 bases: TGTGCCTGGAGTAGACAGGTTAGCTACAATGAGCAGTTCTTC.

This clone came up a few times. CDR3 sequence (DNA): TGTGCCAGCAGTGAAATATACAATCAGCCCCAGCATTTT. Protein product: CASSEIYNQPQHF. The chain employs TRBV6-1 and TRBJ1-5; D not certain. This CDR3 has 13 residues. Per the germline V gene, CDR1 is MNHNS and CDR2 is SASEGT. V lost 2 bases and J 3 bases, leaving 5 bases between the germline ends.

J is TRBJ1-4 and V is TRBV10-3; 8 bases are a match to TRBD1. Germline V lookup: CDR1 ENHRY, CDR2 SYGVKD. Trimming took 2 bases from V and 7 from J; bases not matched to a gene: 9. This CDR3 spans 16 amino acids. The CDR3 DNA follows: TGTGCCATCAGTGAGACAAGACAGGGGACTTTTGAAAAACTGTTTTTT. Translating it yields CAISETRQGTFEKLFF.

V and J are TRBV9 and TRBJ2-5, with a tentative D call TRBD1 (6 bases). The germline V gene encodes CDR1 SGDLS and CDR2 YYNGEE. The CDR3 covers 15 residues. Trimming cost V 0 bases and J 5 bases, with 14 bases left between them. CDR3 amino acids: CASSVGAGASETQYF. CDR3 coding DNA: TGTGCCAGCAGCGTAGGGGCAGGGGCTTCCGAGACCCAGTACTTC.

The chain employs TRBV6-1 and TRBJ2-5; D may be TRBD2 (5 bases). Germline CDR1 and CDR2: MNHNS and SASEGT. With 1 base removed from V and 0 bases from J, the gap between germline ends came to 15 bases. The CDR3 covers 17 residues. The CDR3 region has the DNA TGTGCCAGCAGTGAAGGATTGGCGGGTGGGTACCAAGAGACCCAGTACTTC. Translating gives CASSEGLAGGYQETQYF.

Comments on this clone: Other DNA sequences from this sample encode an identical CDR3 as well. The chain is built from TRBV7-9 and TRBJ2-2; no clear D gene. Germline CDR1 reads SEHNR; CDR2 reads FQNEAQ (reference sequence). CDR3 size: 14 residues. V lost 0 bases and J 1 base, leaving 3 bases between the germline ends. The CDR3 DNA sequence: TGTGCCAGCAGCTTAGCACTGAACACCGGGGAGCTGTTTTTT. It translates to CASSLALNTGELFF.

The chain is built from TRBV5-1 and TRBJ2-3, with 12 nucleotides matching TRBD2. The CDR3 is 15 residues long. Germline CDR1 SGHRS, CDR2 YFSETQ. The junction had 3 bases not matched to a gene; V was cut back by 1 base and J by 6 bases. The CDR3 region is CASSLWLAGGDTQYF. DNA for the CDR3: TGCGCCAGCAGCTTGTGGCTAGCGGGAGGGGATACGCAGTATTTT.

V and J are TRBV19 and TRBJ1-1; D is undetermined. The CDR3 is 14 amino acids. CDR1 and CDR2 from the germline V gene are LNHDA and SQIVND (reference sequence). The V gene lost 6 bases and the J gene lost 6 bases, with 17 bases spanning the gap. The CDR3 loop is CASRPTLQDAEAFF. The DNA for the CDR3 is TGTGCCAGTAGACCTACTCTCCAGGATGCTGAAGCTTTCTTT.

To note about this clone: Given the absence of the conserved phenylalanine or tryptophan at the CDR3 end, a read error is likely. No DNA is shown, since the ends of the CDR3 on it are uncertain; the CDR3 is the one TCRdb lists. The gene calls are TRBV2 and TRBJ2-4; the table's D call, TRBD2, has no DNA check behind it. The CDR3 spans 14 residues, counting both ends. Per the germline V gene, CDR1 is SNHLY and CDR2 is FYNNEI. The CDR3 reads CASSEGLAGTPYAV.

The rearrangement links TRBV7-6 to TRBJ2-3, with TRBD2 matching over 13 bases. This CDR3 comprises 17 residues. The V gene's germline CDR1 is SGHVS and CDR2 FNYEAQ. V trimming: 5 bases; J trimming: 4 bases; junction bases outside the gene matches: 9. CDR3 coding DNA: TGTGCCAGCAGCCCGAGCACTAGCGGGAGGGCCGCAGATACGCAGTATTTT. The encoded protein is CASSPSTSGRAADTQYF.